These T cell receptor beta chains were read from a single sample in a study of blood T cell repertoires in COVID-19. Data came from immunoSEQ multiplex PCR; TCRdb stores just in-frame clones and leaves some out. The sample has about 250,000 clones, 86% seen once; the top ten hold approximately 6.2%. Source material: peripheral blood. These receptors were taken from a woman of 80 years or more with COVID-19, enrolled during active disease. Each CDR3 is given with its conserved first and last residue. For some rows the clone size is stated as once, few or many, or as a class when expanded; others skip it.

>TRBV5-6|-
CASSAGPVEAYEQYF
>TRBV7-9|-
CASSHQGFNQPQHF
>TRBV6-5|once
CASSRDSLDQPQHF
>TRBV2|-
CASAGLAGTTNIQYF
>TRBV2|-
CASRVDSNTEAFF
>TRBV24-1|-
CATSDPKFSSYNEQFF
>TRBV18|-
CASSPTVFDEQFF
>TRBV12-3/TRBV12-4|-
CASSFGRHTEAFF
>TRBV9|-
CASSVVLVPGELFF
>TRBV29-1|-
CSAGQGTGNTIYF
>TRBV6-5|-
CASSSQGDSGNTIYF
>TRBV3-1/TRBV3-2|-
CASSQGGKEKLFF
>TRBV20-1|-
CSASSKKGAISYNEQFF
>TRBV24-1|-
CATSDFTRGRAFF
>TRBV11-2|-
CASSPLEGAAGEQYF
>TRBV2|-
CASGQGQTFTDTQYF
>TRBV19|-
CASSTVLSNQPQHF
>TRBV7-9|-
CASSLDRALSPLHF
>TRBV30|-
CAWSAGDSYNSPLHF
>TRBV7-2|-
CASSLEGTTPTNEQFF
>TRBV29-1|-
CSVLASAASSYNEQFF
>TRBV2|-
CASSEGQGRGYGYTF
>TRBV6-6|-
CASRPAGGGRTDTQYF
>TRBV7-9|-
CASSLRSGETQYF
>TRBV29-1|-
CSVMGLAGLSTDTQYF
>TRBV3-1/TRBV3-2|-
CASSQAPGATNEKLFF
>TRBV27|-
CASSPGTSNGETQYF
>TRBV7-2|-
CASSLYFGELFF
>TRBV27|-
CASTADPGQVNGYTF
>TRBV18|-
CASSPQRGQPQHF
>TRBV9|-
CASSVDRGPPSPLHF
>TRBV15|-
CATSRDAPIPSKLFF
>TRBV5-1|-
CASSFGPWVAYEQYF
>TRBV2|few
CASSGVARGEQYF
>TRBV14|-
CASRGTDRDGYTF
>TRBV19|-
CASSISHRELWAGNTIYF
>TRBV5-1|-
CASSLGRSNTDTQYF
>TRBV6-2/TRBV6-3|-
CASSGAEIGGTQYF
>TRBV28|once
CASSSSRGWHYGYTF